The clone carrying this T cell receptor (beta chain) occurred a few times. The entry originates in a study of blood T cells in healthy people across ages. The use of a sample-barcoded 5' primer and a J-beta primer mix characterized a second PCR of about 7 to 12 cycles. One entry per CDR3 protein, called by TCRdb with MiXCR from the 5' RACE reads. The table has roughly 2 million distinct CDR3 sequences, roughly 50% seen once. The trim removed 6 bases at V and 1 base at J, leaving 6 bases unmatched. The CDR3 has 13 residues. The germline V gene encodes CDR1 DFQATT and CDR2 SNEGSKA (reference sequence). This TCR was recovered from a woman aged 40 to 49 in good health. The sequencing sample was made of blood. This chain uses TRBV20-1 with TRBJ2-7, with 7 bases matching TRBD1. The chain's CDR3 is CSAPWTGSYEQYF. The CDR3 DNA is TGCAGTGCACCCTGGACAGGATCCTACGAGCAGTACTTC.